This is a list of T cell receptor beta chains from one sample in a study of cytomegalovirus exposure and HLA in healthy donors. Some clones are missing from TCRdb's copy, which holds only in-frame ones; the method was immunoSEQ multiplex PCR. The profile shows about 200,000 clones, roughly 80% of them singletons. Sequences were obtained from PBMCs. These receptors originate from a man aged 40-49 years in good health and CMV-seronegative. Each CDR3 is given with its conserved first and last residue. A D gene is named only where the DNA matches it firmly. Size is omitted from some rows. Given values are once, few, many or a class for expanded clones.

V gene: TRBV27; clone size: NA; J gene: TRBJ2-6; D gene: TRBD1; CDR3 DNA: TGTGCCAGCAGTTCAAACCCGACAGGGGATGGCTCTGGGGCCAACGTCCTGACTTTC; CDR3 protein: CASSSNPTGDGSGANVLTF
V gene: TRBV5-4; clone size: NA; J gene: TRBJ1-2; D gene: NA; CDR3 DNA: TGTGCCAGCAGCTTGCTCAGCACGGGGGACTACACCTTC; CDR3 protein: CASSLLSTGDYTF
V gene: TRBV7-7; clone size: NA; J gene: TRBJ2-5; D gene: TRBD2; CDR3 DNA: TGTGCCAGCAGCCGAGAGCGGGGACAAGAGACCCAGTACTTC; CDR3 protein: CASSRERGQETQYF
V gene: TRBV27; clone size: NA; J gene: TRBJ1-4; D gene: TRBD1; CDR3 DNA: TGTGCCAGCAGTCTTACCGCCGGGACAGGGTTACAAAAACTGTTTTTT; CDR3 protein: CASSLTAGTGLQKLFF
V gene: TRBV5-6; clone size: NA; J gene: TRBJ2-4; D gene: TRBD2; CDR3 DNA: TGTGCCAGCAGCTTGGCCGGGGGGGCGGAGTACTTC; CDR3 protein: CASSLAGGAEYF
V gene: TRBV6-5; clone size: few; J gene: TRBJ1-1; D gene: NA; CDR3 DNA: TGTGCCAGCAGTTACGCCGGGTACCCCTCCTATGCTTTCTTT; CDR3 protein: CASSYAGYPSYAFF
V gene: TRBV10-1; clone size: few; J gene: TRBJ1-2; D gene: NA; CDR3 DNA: TGCGCCACCGGCGGGCAGGATGGCTACACCTTC; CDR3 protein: CATGGQDGYTF
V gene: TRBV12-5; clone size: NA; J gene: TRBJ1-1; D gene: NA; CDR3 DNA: TGTGCTAGTGGCTCGACTTCCTGGAACACTGAAGCTTTCTTT; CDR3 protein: CASGSTSWNTEAFF
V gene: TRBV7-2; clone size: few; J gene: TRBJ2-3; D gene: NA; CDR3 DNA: TGTGCCAGCAGCTTAGAGGACAGCTACACAGATACGCAGTATTTT; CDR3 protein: CASSLEDSYTDTQYF
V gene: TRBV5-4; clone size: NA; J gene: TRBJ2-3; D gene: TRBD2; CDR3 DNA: TGTGCCAGCAGCTTACTAGCGGGAGTAGCAGATACGCAGTATTTT; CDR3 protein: CASSLLAGVADTQYF
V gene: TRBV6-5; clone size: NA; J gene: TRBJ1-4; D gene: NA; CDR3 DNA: TGTGCCAGCAGGGGGGTGGGGGGGACGTTCTTTTTT; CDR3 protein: CASRGVGGTFFF
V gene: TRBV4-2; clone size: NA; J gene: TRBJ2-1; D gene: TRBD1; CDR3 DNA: TGTGCCAGCAGCCTCTCCGGACAGGGCCCCTGGAATGAGCAGTTCTTC; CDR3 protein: CASSLSGQGPWNEQFF
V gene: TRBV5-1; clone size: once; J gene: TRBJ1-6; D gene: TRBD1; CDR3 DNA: TGCGCCAGCAGCCCGGGACAGGGGAGTTATAATTCACCCCTCCACTTT; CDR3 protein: CASSPGQGSYNSPLHF
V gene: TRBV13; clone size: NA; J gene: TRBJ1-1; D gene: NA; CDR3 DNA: TGTGCCAGCAGCCTGGCCCGGCGGGGCACTGAAGCTTTCTTT; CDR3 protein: CASSLARRGTEAFF
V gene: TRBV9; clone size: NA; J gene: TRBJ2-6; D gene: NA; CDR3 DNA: TGTGCCAGCAGCGTAGCTAGCCGAACTGGGGCCAACGTCCTGACTTTC; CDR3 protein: CASSVASRTGANVLTF
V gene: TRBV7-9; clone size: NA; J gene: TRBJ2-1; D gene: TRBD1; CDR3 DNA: TGTGCCAGCAGCTCCGGACAGGACCCTAGCTCCTACAATGAGCAGTTCTTC; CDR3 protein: CASSSGQDPSSYNEQFF
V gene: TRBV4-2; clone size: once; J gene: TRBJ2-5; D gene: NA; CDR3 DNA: TGTGCCAGCAGCCCCTCACGGGAATTCGAGACCCAGTACTTC; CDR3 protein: CASSPSREFETQYF
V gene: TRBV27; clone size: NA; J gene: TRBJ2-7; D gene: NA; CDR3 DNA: TGTGCCAGCAGTTTATCGTCTGACAGATCCTACGAGCAGTACTTC; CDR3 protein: CASSLSSDRSYEQYF
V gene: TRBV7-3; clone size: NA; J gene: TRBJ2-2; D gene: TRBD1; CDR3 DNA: TGTGCCAGCAGACCGGGACAGGGGATTACCGGGGAGCTGTTTTTT; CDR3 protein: CASRPGQGITGELFF
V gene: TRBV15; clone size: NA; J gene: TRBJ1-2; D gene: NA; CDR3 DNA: TGTGCCACCAGCTCTGGGGGGACCTTCTATGGCTACACCTTC; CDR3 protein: CATSSGGTFYGYTF
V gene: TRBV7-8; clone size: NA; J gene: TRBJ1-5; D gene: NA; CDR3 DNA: TGTGCCAGCAGCTCCTTTTATAGCAATCAGCCCCAGCATTTT; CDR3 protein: CASSSFYSNQPQHF
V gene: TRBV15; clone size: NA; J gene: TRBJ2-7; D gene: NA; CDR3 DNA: TGTGCCACCAGCAGAGATCGCGGGGAGCAGTACTTC; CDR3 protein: CATSRDRGEQYF
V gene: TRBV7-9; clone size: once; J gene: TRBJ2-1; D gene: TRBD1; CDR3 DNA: TGTGCCAGCAGCGCGTCAGTACCCGGGACAGGGAAATTGAATGAGCAGTTCTTC; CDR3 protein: CASSASVPGTGKLNEQFF
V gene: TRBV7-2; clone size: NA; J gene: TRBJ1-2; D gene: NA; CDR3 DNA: TGTGCCAGCAGCTTATCGGAGGTGGGCTATGGCTACACCTTC; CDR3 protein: CASSLSEVGYGYTF
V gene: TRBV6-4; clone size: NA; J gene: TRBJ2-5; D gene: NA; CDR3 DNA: TGTGCCAGCAGCACAGACAGGAAACCTTATTCTCAGTACCAAGAGACCCAGTACTTC; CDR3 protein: CASSTDRKPYSQYQETQYF
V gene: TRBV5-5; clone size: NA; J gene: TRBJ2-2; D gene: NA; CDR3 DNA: TGTGCCAGCAGCTTCGGACTGAACACCGGGGAGCTGTTTTTT; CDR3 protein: CASSFGLNTGELFF
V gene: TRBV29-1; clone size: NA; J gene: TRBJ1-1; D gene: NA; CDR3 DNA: TGCAGCGTAGCGGTGGGGGGCACTGAAGCTTTCTTT; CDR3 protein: CSVAVGGTEAFF
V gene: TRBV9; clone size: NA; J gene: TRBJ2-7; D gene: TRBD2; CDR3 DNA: TGTGCCAGCAGCGAAGGCGCTAGCGGGACCGAGCAGTACTTC; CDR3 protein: CASSEGASGTEQYF
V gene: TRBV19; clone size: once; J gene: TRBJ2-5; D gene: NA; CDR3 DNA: TGTGCCAGTAGTAAAGTTCGCGGGCCGAGGTATCAAGAGACCCAGTACTTC; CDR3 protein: CASSKVRGPRYQETQYF
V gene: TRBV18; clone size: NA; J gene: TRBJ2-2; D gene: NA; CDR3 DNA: TGTGCCAGCTCACCGCCTTTGGCCACCGGGGAGCTGTTTTTT; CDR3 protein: CASSPPLATGELFF
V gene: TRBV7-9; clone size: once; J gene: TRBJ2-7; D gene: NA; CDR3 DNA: TGTGCCAGCAGCTCCCCACAGGTTACCTACGAGCAGTACTTC; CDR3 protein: CASSSPQVTYEQYF
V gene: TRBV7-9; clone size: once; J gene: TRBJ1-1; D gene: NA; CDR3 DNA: TGTGCCAGCAGCTCCCCGACAGGAGAAGCTTTCTTT; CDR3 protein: CASSSPTGEAFF
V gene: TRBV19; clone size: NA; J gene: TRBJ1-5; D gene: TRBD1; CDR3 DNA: TGTGCCAGTAGCCGTCGGGACAGAGCACATCAGCCCCAGCATTTT; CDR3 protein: CASSRRDRAHQPQHF
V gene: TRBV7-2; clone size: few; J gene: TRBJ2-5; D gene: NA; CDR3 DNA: TGTGCCAGCAGCCGTAGGGCAGGGGCCTCGTACCAAGAGACCCAGTACTTC; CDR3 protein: CASSRRAGASYQETQYF
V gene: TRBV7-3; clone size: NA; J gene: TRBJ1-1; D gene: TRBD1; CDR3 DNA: TGTGCCAGCAAAAAAGAGGGGGCGAACACTGAAGCTTTCTTT; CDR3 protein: CASKKEGANTEAFF
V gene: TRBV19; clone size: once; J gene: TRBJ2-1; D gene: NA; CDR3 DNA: TGTGCCAGTAGTATCGACAGAAGCGCCTACAATGAGCAGTTCTTC; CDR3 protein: CASSIDRSAYNEQFF
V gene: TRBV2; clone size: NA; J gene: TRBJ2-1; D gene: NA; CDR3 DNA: TGTGCCAGCAGTGACGGGAGATACTACAATGAGCAGTTCTTC; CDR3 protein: CASSDGRYYNEQFF
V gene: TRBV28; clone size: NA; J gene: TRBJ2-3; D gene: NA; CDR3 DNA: TGTGCCAGCAGTTTGGGCCAGGGAACAGATACGCAGTATTTT; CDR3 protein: CASSLGQGTDTQYF
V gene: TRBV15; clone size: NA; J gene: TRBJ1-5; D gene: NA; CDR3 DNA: TGTGCCACCAGCAGACCCTCGGGGTTCCGCAATCAGCCCCAGCATTTT; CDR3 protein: CATSRPSGFRNQPQHF
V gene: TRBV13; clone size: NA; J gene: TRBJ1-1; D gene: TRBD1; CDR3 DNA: TGTGCCAGCAGCTCGACAGGGGGATATACTGAAGCTTTCTTT; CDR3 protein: CASSSTGGYTEAFF
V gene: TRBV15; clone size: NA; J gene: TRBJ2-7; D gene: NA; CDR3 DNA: TGTGCCACCAGCAGAGATGCAGGGAACGAGCAGTACTTC; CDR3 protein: CATSRDAGNEQYF
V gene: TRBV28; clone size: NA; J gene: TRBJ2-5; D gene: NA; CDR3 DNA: TGTGCCAGCAGTTTATATGACAGATCCCAAGAGACCCAGTACTTC; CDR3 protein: CASSLYDRSQETQYF
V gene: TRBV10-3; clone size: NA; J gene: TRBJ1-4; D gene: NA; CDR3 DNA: TGTGCCATCAAACAGGGAAAAGGTGAAAAACTGTTTTTT; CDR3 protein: CAIKQGKGEKLFF
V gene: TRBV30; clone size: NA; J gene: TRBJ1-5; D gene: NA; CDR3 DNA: TGTGCCTGGAGATCCGAGGGCCTGCCCCAGCATTTT; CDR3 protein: CAWRSEGLPQHF